The 30 T cell receptor beta chains in this list originate from one sample, sequenced in a study of blood T cells in healthy people across ages (dated by TCRdb to between 2015 and 2017). The method was 5' RACE. Reads for this sample came from an Illumina HiSeq 2500. A second about 6 to 11 cycle PCR used a sample-barcoded 5' primer and a J-beta primer mix. TCRdb reprocessed the public reads (quality trimming at Q25 with fastp, clone calling with MiXCR) and kept in-frame beta chains. Rows matching on CDR3 protein sequence are summarized as one entry with the most common DNA and genes. Recorded for this sample are about 930,000 distinct CDR3 sequences; 29% of them occurred a single time. Together, the top ten hold roughly 10% of the sample. The data were also submitted as part of a second study, on T cells of mothers and their children.

Sample: blood. These receptors were obtained from a woman in her 40s in good health.

This clonotype came up a few times. CDR3 sequence (DNA): TGTGCCAGTAGTGTGGGACAGTCGATGAACACCGGGGAGCTGTTTTTT. Encoded protein: CASSVGQSMNTGELFF. This sequence joins TRBV19 and TRBJ2-2, with 7 bases lining up with TRBD1. The V segment lost 5 bases and the J segment 1 base; nucleotides outside the gene matches: 7. This CDR3 region has 16 residues. CDR1 LNHDA and CDR2 SQIVND come from the germline V gene (reference sequence).

This clonotype was recorded a few times. This chain connects TRBV6-5 to TRBJ1-4, with TRBD1 matching over 7 bases. The germline V gene encodes CDR1 MNHEY and CDR2 SVGAGI. There are 20 residues in the CDR3. V dropped 0 bases and J dropped 0; count of bases not matched to a gene: 13. The chain's CDR3 is CASSYSPVGQSLATNEKLFF. CDR3 sequence (DNA): TGTGCCAGCAGTTACTCTCCGGTGGGACAGAGTCTTGCAACTAATGAAAAACTGTTTTTT.

This clonotype was seen many times. The V call is TRBV5-6, the J call TRBJ1-2; D may be TRBD1 (5 bases). Trimming removed 2 bases at V and 8 bases at J, with 16 bases between. The CDR3 covers 14 residues. Germline V gene data show CDR1 as SGHDT and CDR2 as YYEEEE. The CDR3 loop reads CASSFWQGGSGYTF. For the CDR3, the DNA is TGTGCCAGCAGCTTCTGGCAGGGAGGGAGCGGCTACACCTTC.

This clonotype was found many times. V usage is TRBV28 and J usage is TRBJ2-1; TRBD2 aligns across 7 bases. Germline lookup yields CDR1 MDHEN and CDR2 SYDVKM. With 4 bases clipped from V and 4 bases from J, the junction kept 13 bases outside the gene matches. The CDR3 is 17 residues long. The CDR3 sequence is CASSSGSRGLVYNEQFF. The DNA for the CDR3 is TGTGCCAGCAGTTCAGGTTCCCGAGGACTAGTTTACAATGAGCAGTTCTTC.

This clonotype was recorded once. Germline is not matched at one junction end, which may reflect a read error. The chain has TRBV7-9 and TRBJ2-7; 7 nucleotides match TRBD1. Germline loops: CDR1 SEHNR, CDR2 FQNEAQ (reference sequence). This CDR3 region has 14 residues. CDR3 nucleotide sequence: TGTACCAGCAGCTCACGACAGGGTGTATACGAGCAGTACTTC. It encodes CTSSSRQGVYEQYF.

Notes on this clonotype: An end of the junction differs from the germline gene, which may be a read error. The CDR3 region has the DNA TGTGCCACCTGGAAAGGGACCACCGGGGAGCGGTTTTTT. It yields the protein CATWKGTTGERFF. The genes are TRBV2 and TRBJ2-2; tentatively, D is TRBD1 or TRBD2 (5 bases each). Germline V lookup: CDR1 SNHLY, CDR2 FYNNEI. The CDR3 contains 13 residues.

Only a few counts were recorded for this clonotype. Compared with germline, one end of the junction differs, possibly owing to a read error. V usage is TRBV4-1 and J usage is TRBJ1-5; tentative D call: TRBD1 (5 bases). This CDR3 has 15 residues. Looked up from germline, CDR1 is MGHRA and CDR2 is YSYEKL. The CDR3 region is CASSPADSSNQPKHF. The DNA for the CDR3 is TGCGCCAGCAGCCCCGCAGACAGTAGCAATCAGCCCAAGCATTTT.

The chain uses TRBV20-1 and TRBJ2-7, with 14 positions matching TRBD2. The CDR3 runs to 15 residues. Germline V gives CDR1 DFQATT, CDR2 SNEGSKA (reference sequence). J gave up 3 bases and V 3 bases, and 4 bases lay outside the gene matches. CDR3 DNA sequence: TGCAGTGCTAGCGCCGGGACTAGCGGGAGCTACGAGCAGTACTTC. Residues: CSASAGTSGSYEQYF.

V is TRBV3-1 and J is TRBJ1-5; D perhaps matches TRBD1 (5 bases). The CDR3 is 15 residues long. Germline values: CDR1 LGHDT, CDR2 YNNKEL (reference sequence). The V and J ends lost 2 bases and 4 bases respectively, with 12 bases between them. As DNA, the CDR3 is TGTGCCAGCAGCCAAACGACGGGGCAAAATCAGCCCCAGCATTTT. This codes for CASSQTTGQNQPQHF.

V is TRBV19 and J is TRBJ1-5; D possibly corresponds to TRBD1 (6 bases). Germline V CDR1 and CDR2: LNHDA, SQIVND (reference sequence). The V and J ends lost 1 base and 6 bases respectively, with 16 bases between them. The CDR3 is 16 residues long. In nucleotides, the CDR3 is TGTGCCAGTAGTATAGGGGGATACAGGGATCGTCAGCCCCAGCATTTT. Its protein is CASSIGGYRDRQPQHF.

This clonotype was observed a handful of times. The chain links TRBV7-3 to TRBJ2-1, with 8 bases that match TRBD2. With 2 bases clipped from V and 7 bases from J, the junction kept 10 bases outside the gene matches. The CDR3 extends over 16 amino acids. Looked up from germline, CDR1 is SGHTA and CDR2 is FQGTGA. The CDR3 reads CASSLGSRLATNEQFF. The DNA of the CDR3 is TGTGCCAGCAGCTTAGGTTCGAGACTAGCGACTAATGAGCAGTTCTTC.

This clonotype turned up a few times. The chain carries TRBV7-9 and TRBJ1-6; tentative D call: TRBD1 (5 bases). The CDR3 sequence is 15 residues long. Germline-derived CDR1 and CDR2 are SEHNR and FQNEAQ (reference sequence). V lost 4 bases and J lost 5, with 12 bases in between. The CDR3: CASSSRDGNNSPLHF. The CDR3 region has the DNA TGTGCCAGCAGCTCCCGGGACGGGAATAATTCACCCCTCCACTTT.

For this clonotype: A much larger clone lies a single base off, so this may be a read error. The chain combines TRBV10-3 with TRBJ2-7, with D tentatively TRBD1 (6 bases). The CDR3 totals 14 residues. Germline V CDR1 and CDR2: ENHRY, SYGVKD. The CDR3 sequence: CVISDSRGRHEQYF. In DNA form, the CDR3 reads TGTGTCATCAGTGACAGCAGGGGACGCCACGAGCAGTACTTC.

This clonotype has at least ten counts. The chain combines TRBV2 with TRBJ2-5; D not resolved. CDR3 length: 15 residues. CDR1 and CDR2 from the germline V gene are SNHLY and FYNNEI. V was pared by 6 bases and J by 6 bases, with 20 bases between. This chain's CDR3 is CASRDRILELKTQYF. CDR3 DNA sequence: TGTGCCAGCAGGGACCGAATATTGGAACTCAAGACCCAGTACTTC.

The chain has TRBV7-8 and TRBJ1-1; D possibly corresponds to TRBD1 (5 bases). Per the germline V gene, CDR1 is SGHVS and CDR2 is FQNEAQ. V dropped 8 bases and J dropped 1 base, with 20 bases sitting between them. This CDR3 has 16 residues. CDR3 region: CASLPAGRAGNTEAFF. CDR3 DNA: TGTGCCAGCCTACCCGCGGGCAGGGCGGGGAACACTGAAGCTTTCTTT.

To note about this clonotype: A much larger clone is a single base away; this may be a read error. The chain joins TRBV28 to TRBJ2-7, with 7 bases matching TRBD1. Trimming took 6 bases from V and 3 from J; bases not matched to a gene: 11. Germline lookup yields CDR1 MDHEN and CDR2 SYDVKM. This CDR3 is built from 15 residues. The chain's CDR3 is CASRRTGRTDYEQYF. In DNA, the CDR3 is TGTGCCAGCAGAAGGACAGGCCGGACCGACTACGAGCAGTACTTC.

As concerns this clonotype: This may arise from a read error, as a much more abundant clone is one base away. The rearrangement joins TRBV20-1 to TRBJ2-7; 9 positions match TRBD2. Germline V gene data show CDR1 as DFQATT and CDR2 as SNEGSKA (reference sequence). CDR3 length: 17 residues. Losses at the gene ends were 2 bases for V and 12 bases for J; bases not matched to a gene: 23. This CDR3 reads CSARISGLLAGSSDGYF. The CDR3 nucleotides are TGCAGTGCTAGAATCTCGGGGCTACTAGCGGGTTCCTCCGATGGGTACTTC.

The chain recombines TRBV28 with TRBJ1-2; 7 positions match TRBD1. V dropped 6 bases and J dropped 6; count of bases not matched to a gene: 7. The germline V gene has CDR1 MDHEN and CDR2 SYDVKM. The CDR3 is made up of 13 amino acids. CDR3 DNA sequence: TGTGCCAGCAGCCCCCAGGGGGTCGATGGCTACACCTTC. It encodes CASSPQGVDGYTF.

This chain connects TRBV6-2 or TRBV6-3 to TRBJ1-5; 11 positions match TRBD1. Germline V gene lookup returns CDR1 MNHEY and CDR2 SVGEGT. The CDR3 has 13 residues. The trim removed 8 bases at V and 5 bases at J, leaving 2 bases unmatched. The CDR3 region is CASGQGAYQPQHF. The CDR3 coding sequence is TGTGCCAGCGGACAGGGGGCCTATCAGCCCCAGCATTTT.

This clonotype was seen repeatedly, ten times or more. This rearrangement joins TRBV7-2 to TRBJ2-1, with 8 bases matching TRBD1. Trimming cost V 5 bases and J 3 bases; bases outside gene matches: 12. The V gene's germline CDR1 is SGHTA and CDR2 FQGNSA. The CDR3 covers 17 residues. The DNA of the CDR3 is TGTGCCAGCAGCCCCAGACGGGACAGGACCCACTACAATGAGCAGTTCTTC. This gives the protein CASSPRRDRTHYNEQFF.

CDR3 residues: CASSLGDRVTDTQYF. Written as DNA, the CDR3 is TGCGCCAGCAGCTTGGGGGACAGGGTGACAGATACGCAGTATTTT. The chain couples TRBV5-1 to TRBJ2-3, with 9 bases identical to TRBD1. The CDR3 consists of 15 residues. With V trimmed by 0 bases and J by 3 bases, 2 bases remained unmatched. Germline-derived CDR1 and CDR2 are SGHRS and YFSETQ.

This clonotype occurred many times. V gene TRBV18 combines with J gene TRBJ1-5; D call uncertain. Trimming took 8 bases from V and 4 from J, leaving 12 bases between them. Germline V gene data show CDR1 as KGHSH and CDR2 as LQKENI. CDR3 length: 13 residues. The CDR3 region is CASSPSGNQPQHF. In nucleotides, the CDR3 is TGTGCCAGCAGCCCCTCCGGGAATCAGCCCCAGCATTTT. The full variable domain, its missing parts supplied by reference TRBV18 and TRBJ1-5, is NAGVMQNPRHLVRRRGQEARLRCSPMKGHSHVYWYRQLPEEGLKFMVYLQKENIIDESGMPKERFSAEFPKEGPSILRIQQVVRGDSAAYFCASSPSGNQPQHFGDGTRLSIL.

This clonotype was seen more than once but under ten times. The rearrangement joins TRBV28 to TRBJ1-6; D remains ambiguous. With 2 bases removed from V and 0 bases from J, the gap between germline ends came to 8 bases. The CDR3 consists of 16 residues. Germline V lookup: CDR1 MDHEN, CDR2 SYDVKM. CDR3 sequence: CASSLPWGSYNSPLHF. The CDR3 coding sequence is TGTGCCAGCAGTTTACCATGGGGCTCCTATAATTCACCCCTCCACTTT.

V and J are TRBV15 and TRBJ2-5; D is uncertain. The germline V gene has CDR1 LNHNV and CDR2 YYDKDF (reference sequence). The V end lost 1 base, the J end lost 1 base, and 10 bases lay between the germline ends. The CDR3 contains 15 residues. The CDR3 is CATSRGAGPQETQYF. The CDR3, as DNA: TGTGCCACCAGCAGAGGCGCAGGCCCCCAAGAGACCCAGTACTTC. Combining the CDR3 with reference TRBV15 and TRBJ2-5 gives the whole variable domain DAMVIQNPRYQVTQFGKPVTLSCSQTLNHNVMYWYQQKSSQAPKLLFHYYDKDFNNEADTPDNFQSRRPNTSFCFLDIRSPGLGDTAMYLCATSRGAGPQETQYFGPGTRLLVL.

This clonotype has a count of ten or more. The V call is TRBV11-3, the J call TRBJ2-1; D is perhaps TRBD1 or TRBD2 (5 bases each). Per germline, CDR1 SGHNT and CDR2 YENEEA. The CDR3 runs to 14 residues. The germline V and J ends were trimmed by 5 bases and 6 bases, with 14 bases remaining between them. The CDR3 coding sequence is TGTGCCAGCAGCCCTCGGAACGGGGCCAATGAGCAGTTCTTC. Translation: CASSPRNGANEQFF.

Ten or more counts support this clonotype. The chain uses TRBV10-3 and TRBJ2-7, with TRBD2 as a possible D gene (6 bases). V dropped 4 bases and J dropped 5 bases, with 18 bases sitting between them. Germline CDR1 is ENHRY and CDR2 is SYGVKD. The length of the CDR3 is 15 residues. CDR3 DNA sequence: TGTGCCATCAGTGCAAGGGACCCCGGGGAGGACGAGCAGTACTTC. Its translation is CAISARDPGEDEQYF.

This clonotype was seen more than once but under ten times. The rearrangement uses TRBV13 and TRBJ2-4; perhaps TRBD2 as D (6 bases). The CDR3 totals 17 residues. Trimming took off 5 bases at V and 13 bases at J, with 30 bases between the two ends. Germline assignment: CDR1 PRHDT and CDR2 FYEKMQ (reference sequence). CDR3 bases: TGTGCCAGCAGCCCTGCGGGGTACGGGAACTCCTACAATGAGCAGTACTTC. It specifies CASSPAGYGNSYNEQYF.

This clonotype came up once. The genes are TRBV20-1 and TRBJ2-1; TRBD2 aligns across 8 bases. V shed 1 base, J shed 3 bases, and the junction held 8 bases outside the gene matches. The CDR3 covers 16 residues. From germline, CDR1 is DFQATT and CDR2 SNEGSKA (reference sequence). The CDR3 sequence: CSARGWPRGGYNEQFF. The CDR3 nucleotides are TGCAGTGCTAGAGGGTGGCCCCGGGGGGGCTACAATGAGCAGTTCTTC.

The CDR3 reads CASSLRRGNNGYTF. The CDR3 DNA is TGTGCCAGCAGCCTTCGCAGGGGCAACAATGGCTACACCTTC. The rearrangement links TRBV11-2 to TRBJ1-2; weak D call: TRBD1 (6 bases). Per germline, CDR1 SGHAT and CDR2 FQNNGV. The CDR3 extends over 14 amino acids. Trimming took 5 bases from V and 6 from J, leaving 16 bases between them.

The rearrangement joins TRBV18 to TRBJ1-2; TRBD1 matches 8 bases. J gave up 7 bases and V 5 bases, and 12 bases lay outside the gene matches. Germline V gene sequence: CDR1 KGHSH, CDR2 LQKENI. CDR3 size: 15 residues. CDR3 in DNA: TGTGCCAGCTCAACAGACAGGGGAGTGGGGTTTGGCTACACCTTC. Its protein is CASSTDRGVGFGYTF.